The present T cell receptor beta chain was sequenced within a study of T-cell memory formation after mild COVID-19. A single record per CDR3 protein comes from TCRdb applying MiXCR to the 5' RACE reads. The sample has about 190,000 distinct CDR3 sequences, roughly 18% seen once. The CDR3 length is 15 residues. Trimming took off 3 bases at V and 4 bases at J, with 16 bases between the two ends. Germline V gene lookup returns CDR1 SEHNR and CDR2 FQNEAQ (reference sequence). This clonotype was obtained from an adult woman who had mild COVID-19 (a few samples of this study predate the infection). Cell type and time point are not known. The chain uses TRBV7-9 and TRBJ2-7, with D possibly being TRBD2 (6 bases). The sample was PBMCs or a T cell subset sorted from them (not recorded which). The CDR3 bases are TGTGCCAGCAGCTTTGACGGGAGCCTGGGGTACGAGCAGTACTTC. This gives the protein CASSFDGSLGYEQYF.